Sample share makes the clone carrying this T cell receptor (beta chain) medium-sized. The data are from a study of graft-versus-host responses after intestinal transplantation. Study-wide background: Every one of the recipients received anti-thymocyte globulin induction and afterwards took tacrolimus and steroids for roughly three years.

The study plated about 200,000 CFSE-labeled responders with about 200,000 irradiated, violet-dye-labeled stimulators. Measured with immunoSEQ multiplex PCR; TCRdb has only the in-frame clones, and not every one. The table has some 10,000 clones, roughly 30% seen once. The origin of this receptor is a human patient who received an intestinal transplant. The material was alloreactive CD4+ T cells from a mixed lymphocyte reaction culture, obtained before intestinal transplant. Subset denoted: CFSE-low proliferating T cells sorted from roughly 6-day pre-transplant mixed lymphocyte reaction (GvH or HvG direction).

As DNA, the CDR3 is TGTGCCAGCAGCTTAGGGGATCAAACCTACGAGCAGTACTTC. It is translated as CASSLGDQTYEQYF. The chain recombines TRBV7-6 with TRBJ2-7; D unclear. V lost 1 base and J 2 bases, leaving 9 bases between the germline ends. This CDR3 region has 14 residues. Germline values: CDR1 SGHVS, CDR2 FNYEAQ.